The 25 T cell receptor beta chains in this list originate from one sample, sequenced in a study of blood T cell repertoires in COVID-19. Assay: immunoSEQ multiplex PCR; the TCRdb copy retains only in-frame clones and omits some. The repertoire holds 250,000 to 350,000 clones, roughly 90% seen once, with less than 3% in the top ten. Material: peripheral blood. The source of these receptors is a woman aged 25-40 years with active or convalescent COVID-19.

This sequence joins TRBV9 and TRBJ1-5; no reliable D call. CDR1 SGDLS and CDR2 YYNGEE come from the germline V gene. This CDR3 has 14 amino acids. Trimming took 4 bases from V and 0 from J, leaving 8 bases between them. The CDR3 is CASSRGSSNQPQHF. In DNA form, the CDR3 reads TGTGCCAGCAGCCGAGGGAGTAGCAATCAGCCCCAGCATTTT.

Notes on this clone: Relative to the germline gene, one junction end is altered; a read error may explain this. The same CDR3 arises from other DNA sequences in this sample as well. The chain links TRBV7-3 to TRBJ1-1, with TRBD1 as a possible D gene (5 bases). This CDR3 contains 13 residues. Germline-derived CDR1 and CDR2 are SGHTA and FQGTGA. This CDR3 reads CASSFRVNTEAFF. The CDR3 DNA is TGTGCCAGCAGCTTCAGGGTGAACACTGAAGCCTTCTTT.

The rearrangement uses TRBV10-3 and TRBJ1-2, with 10 positions matching TRBD1. Losses at the gene ends were 3 bases for V and 0 bases for J; bases not matched to a gene: 7. Germline CDR1 and CDR2: ENHRY and SYGVKD. The CDR3 length is 17 residues. In DNA, the CDR3 is TGTGCCATCAGTGACCCGACAGGGGGCGTCTCTAACTATGGCTACACCTTC. This codes for CAISDPTGGVSNYGYTF.

The chain uses TRBV6-5 and TRBJ2-7; no firm D call. Deletions cut 5 bases from V and 0 bases from J, with 17 bases between. Germline V gene lookup returns CDR1 MNHEY and CDR2 SVGAGI. The CDR3 is 16 amino acids. The CDR3 here is CASSNFDAARSYEQYF. As DNA, the CDR3 is TGTGCCAGCAGTAACTTCGACGCGGCACGCTCCTACGAGCAGTACTTC.

The chain combines TRBV7-9 with TRBJ2-5; 9 bases are shared with TRBD2. The V segment lost 3 bases and the J segment 12 bases; nucleotides outside the gene matches: 14. Germline V gene data show CDR1 as SEHNR and CDR2 as FQNEAQ (reference sequence). This CDR3 spans 15 amino acids. The CDR3 bases are TGTGCCAGCAGCTTTACGGCGACTAGCGGCCCACCAGAGTACTTC. This sequence encodes CASSFTATSGPPEYF.

J is TRBJ2-7 and V is TRBV7-9; D unresolved. The CDR3 has 14 amino acids. Germline V lookup: CDR1 SEHNR, CDR2 FQNEAQ (reference sequence). Trimming took 10 bases from V and 2 from J, leaving 18 bases between them. The DNA for the CDR3 is TGTGCCACATCCAAGTTGCAGGTTCCCTACGAGCAGTACTTC. Protein: CATSKLQVPYEQYF.

The rearrangement joins TRBV7-8 to TRBJ1-1; 9 bases are shared with TRBD1. V gave up 1 base and J gave up 5 bases; unmatched junction bases: 11. The CDR3 has 17 amino acids. In germline, CDR1 is SGHVS, CDR2 FQNEAQ. CDR3 nucleotide sequence: TGTGCCAGCAGCTTAGGTGGGGACAGGGCCTCGGAGACTGAAGCTTTCTTT. This translates into CASSLGGDRASETEAFF.

The chain is built from TRBV9 and TRBJ2-4; tentative D call: TRBD2 (5 bases). The V end was cut by 0 bases, the J end by 5 bases, with 15 bases between. This CDR3 contains 16 residues. Germline CDR1 and CDR2: SGDLS and YYNGEE. Here the CDR3 reads CASSVGVFEGENIQYF. DNA for the CDR3: TGTGCCAGCAGCGTAGGGGTCTTTGAGGGAGAAAACATTCAGTACTTC.

The chain combines TRBV28 with TRBJ1-5; D ambiguous. The germline V gene has CDR1 MDHEN and CDR2 SYDVKM. The CDR3 contains 17 residues. V was clipped by 2 bases and J by 7 bases, with 21 bases between them. CDR3 sequence (DNA): TGTGCCAGCAGTTTAGCCCCCCGCGGGGATAGTAACCAGCCCCAGCATTTT. It specifies CASSLAPRGDSNQPQHF.

The rearrangement uses TRBV5-1 and TRBJ1-3; a possible D gene is TRBD1 (5 bases). V was clipped by 4 bases and J by 5 bases, with 16 bases between them. CDR1 and CDR2 from the germline V gene are SGHRS and YFSETQ. The CDR3 runs 15 residues. The CDR3 DNA follows: TGCGCCAGCAGCCTCCGGGAAGCGGGGCGAAACACCATATATTTT. Translated, it gives CASSLREAGRNTIYF.

V usage is TRBV12-3 or TRBV12-4 and J usage is TRBJ1-2; no firm D call. CDR3 size: 11 residues. The V end lost 7 bases, the J end lost 4 bases, and 7 bases lay between the germline ends. The CDR3 coding sequence is TGTGCCAGCACTCCTTCCTATGGCTACACCTTC. It specifies CASTPSYGYTF.

The chain joins TRBV5-1 to TRBJ1-2, with TRBD1 identical over 7 bases. The ends lost 3 bases at V and 4 bases at J; junction bases unmatched: 3. The germline gives CDR1 SGHRS, CDR2 YFSETQ. This CDR3 spans 13 amino acids. As DNA, the CDR3 is TGCGCCAGCAGCTCCCGGGACAGCTATGGCTACACCTTC. It specifies CASSSRDSYGYTF.

As to this clone: Compared with germline, one end of the junction differs, possibly owing to a read error. The rearrangement links TRBV7-7 to TRBJ2-2, with TRBD1 identical over 10 bases. In germline, CDR1 is SSHAT, CDR2 FNYEAQ (reference sequence). This CDR3 comprises 14 residues. The CDR3, as DNA: TGTGCTAGCAGCCAGGACAGGGGGGCCGGGGAGCTGTTTTTT. Its translation is CASSQDRGAGELFF.

The chain combines TRBV6-2 or TRBV6-3 with TRBJ1-5, with D possibly TRBD1 on 6 matching bases. Germline V lookup: CDR1 MNHEY, CDR2 SVGEGT. The CDR3 covers 15 residues. V was clipped by 5 bases and J by 11 bases, with 22 bases between them. The CDR3, as DNA: TGTGCCAGCAGTCCCCTATCGGGGGGCGGAGGGGCCCAGCATTTT. This translates into CASSPLSGGGGAQHF.

This clone was picked up a small number of times. V usage is TRBV11-1 and J usage is TRBJ1-1, with 7 bases aligning to TRBD1. Trimming took 5 bases from V and 1 from J; bases not matched to a gene: 7. This CDR3 comprises 15 residues. CDR1 is SGHAT, CDR2 FQDESV, per germline (reference sequence). CDR3 sequence (DNA): TGTGCCAGCAGCGCTCAGACAGGGTGGAACACTGAAGCTTTCTTT. This sequence encodes CASSAQTGWNTEAFF.

V usage is TRBV9 and J usage is TRBJ2-5, with D perhaps TRBD2 (5 bases). Germline assignment: CDR1 SGDLS and CDR2 YYNGEE. The CDR3 is 15 residues long. V was trimmed by 0 bases and J by 0 bases, leaving 9 bases between them. CDR3 region: CASSVVASHQETQYF. CDR3 nucleotides: TGTGCCAGCAGCGTAGTAGCGTCTCACCAAGAGACCCAGTACTTC. Complete variable domain (other parts from reference TRBV9 and TRBJ2-5): DSGVTQTPKHLITATGQRVTLRCSPRSGDLSVYWYQQSLDQGLQFLIQYYNGEERAKGNILERFSAQQFPDLHSELNLSSLELGDSALYFCASSVVASHQETQYFGPGTRLLVL.

The chain uses TRBV7-2 and TRBJ1-3; TRBD1 matches at 12 bases. Germline CDR1 is SGHTA and CDR2 is FQGNSA. The CDR3 sequence is 17 residues long. V lost 3 bases to trimming and J lost 4 bases; unmatched junction nucleotides: 7. CDR3 bases: TGTGCCAGCAGCTTCCAGGCGGGACAGGGGGCAGGAAACACCATATATTTT. It codes for CASSFQAGQGAGNTIYF.

The chain has TRBV6-5 and TRBJ1-1; 9 nucleotides line up with TRBD1. CDR3 length: 15 residues. V trimming: 5 bases; J trimming: 0 bases; junction bases outside the gene matches: 4. Germline V gene data show CDR1 as MNHEY and CDR2 as SVGAGI. CDR3 loop: CASSRTGGVNTEAFF. Written as DNA, the CDR3 is TGTGCCAGCAGTAGAACAGGGGGCGTGAACACTGAAGCTTTCTTT.

The chain's CDR3 is CASSPTGNEQFF. The CDR3 bases are TGTGCCAGCAGTCCGACTGGCAATGAGCAGTTCTTC. This rearrangement joins TRBV6-6 to TRBJ2-1; D unclear. The CDR3 has 12 amino acids. CDR1 and CDR2 (germline): MNHNY, SVGAGI (reference sequence). The V end was cut by 5 bases, the J end by 6 bases, with 8 bases between.

This chain connects TRBV4-1 to TRBJ2-7, with 9 nucleotides matching TRBD1. The CDR3 is 16 amino acids. Germline CDR1 MGHRA, CDR2 YSYEKL. With V trimmed by 0 bases and J by 7 bases, 10 bases remained unmatched. Written as DNA, the CDR3 is TGCGCCAGCAGCCAAGATCCCGGGACAGGGTTCCAGGAGCAGTACTTC. Its protein product is CASSQDPGTGFQEQYF.

The count of this clone is one. This chain uses TRBV6-2 or TRBV6-3 with TRBJ1-1; D is uncertain. Germline V gene lookup returns CDR1 MNHEY and CDR2 SVGEGT. V was trimmed by 2 bases and J by 7 bases, leaving 5 bases between them. The length of the CDR3 is 11 residues. The CDR3 region has the DNA TGTGCCAGCAGTTACCGTTTTGAAGCTTTCTTT. This gives the protein CASSYRFEAFF.

This clone was observed a few times. This chain connects TRBV3-1 (or the pseudogene TRBV3-2) to TRBJ1-2; 9 nucleotides align to TRBD1. Looked up from germline, CDR1 is LGHDT and CDR2 is YNNKEL (reference sequence). V lost 4 bases and J lost 1; bases outside the gene matches: 4. CDR3 length equals 15 residues. The CDR3 nucleotides read TGTGCCAGCAGCCCACTGGGACAGGGTAACTATGGCTACACCTTC. Translated, it gives CASSPLGQGNYGYTF.

On this clone: Germline is not matched at one junction end, which may reflect a read error. The chain is built from TRBV30 and TRBJ2-7; a possible D gene is TRBD2 (5 bases). Germline V gene sequence: CDR1 GTSNPN, CDR2 SVGIG (reference sequence). This CDR3 has 11 residues. CDR3 sequence reads: CAWRSLDEQYF. As DNA, the CDR3 is TGTGCGTGGAGGTCCTTAGACGAGCAGTACTTC.

Points on this clone: Because the CDR3's place on the DNA is in doubt, the DNA is left out and the CDR3 is given as listed by TCRdb. The chain carries TRBV5-5 and TRBJ2-6; TRBD1 is the table's D call, not checked against the DNA. CDR1 is SGHKS and CDR2 is YYEKEE in the germline V gene (reference sequence). From its first to its last residue, the CDR3 has 15 amino acids. This CDR3 is CASSFQVSGANVLTF.

V usage is TRBV7-2 and J usage is TRBJ1-2, with TRBD1 matching 11 bases. The CDR3 contains 16 residues. Germline trimming cut 3 bases from V and 8 bases from J; bases unmatched to any gene: 11. Germline V gene lookup returns CDR1 SGHTA and CDR2 FQGNSA. Here the CDR3 reads CASSLTGTGGVGGYTF. CDR3 DNA sequence: TGTGCCAGCAGCTTGACCGGGACAGGGGGTGTTGGAGGCTACACCTTC.